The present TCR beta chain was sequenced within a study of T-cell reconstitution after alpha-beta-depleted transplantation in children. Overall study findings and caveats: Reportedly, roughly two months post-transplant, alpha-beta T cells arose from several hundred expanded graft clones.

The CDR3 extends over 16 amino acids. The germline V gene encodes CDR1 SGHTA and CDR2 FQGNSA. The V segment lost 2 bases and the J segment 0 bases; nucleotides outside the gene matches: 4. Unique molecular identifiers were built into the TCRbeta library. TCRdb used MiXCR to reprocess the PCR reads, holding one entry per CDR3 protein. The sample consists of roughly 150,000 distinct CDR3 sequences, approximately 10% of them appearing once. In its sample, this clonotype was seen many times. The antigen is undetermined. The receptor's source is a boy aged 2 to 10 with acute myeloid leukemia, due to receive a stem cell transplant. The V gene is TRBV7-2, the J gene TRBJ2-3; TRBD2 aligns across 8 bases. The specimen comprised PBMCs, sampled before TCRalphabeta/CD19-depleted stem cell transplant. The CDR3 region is CASSLRAGGSTDTQYF. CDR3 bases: TGTGCCAGCAGCTTAAGGGCGGGAGGAAGCACAGATACGCAGTATTTT.